The clone carrying this TCR beta chain was seen many times. Its antigen is still unknown. The data stem from a study of T cells in Graves' hyperthyroidism and ophthalmopathy. General study points: Ophthalmopathy, which appeared later, was predicted by the model a median about 6 months before onset.

RNA transcripts were the template for amplifying TCR beta CDR3 regions. The HTBI primer set was used in a first-round RT-PCR of the TCR CDR3. TCRdb re-derived calls from the multiplex PCR reads in MiXCR, one entry per CDR3 protein. This repertoire shows more than 300,000 distinct CDR3 sequences, roughly 20% found once; its top ten account for over 35%. The V end lost 4 bases, the J end lost 2 bases, and 13 bases lay between the germline ends. The germline CDR1 and CDR2 sequences are SGHAT and FQNNGV. The CDR3 consists of 15 residues. Sequencing was done on a sample of blood. The source is a man aged 18 to 29 with Graves' ophthalmopathy. This chain links TRBV11-2 with TRBJ2-3, with D possibly matching TRBD2 (6 bases). The CDR3 DNA reads TGTGCCAGCAGCTCCCTAGCGAGTTACACAGATACGCAGTATTTT. Residues: CASSSLASYTDTQYF.